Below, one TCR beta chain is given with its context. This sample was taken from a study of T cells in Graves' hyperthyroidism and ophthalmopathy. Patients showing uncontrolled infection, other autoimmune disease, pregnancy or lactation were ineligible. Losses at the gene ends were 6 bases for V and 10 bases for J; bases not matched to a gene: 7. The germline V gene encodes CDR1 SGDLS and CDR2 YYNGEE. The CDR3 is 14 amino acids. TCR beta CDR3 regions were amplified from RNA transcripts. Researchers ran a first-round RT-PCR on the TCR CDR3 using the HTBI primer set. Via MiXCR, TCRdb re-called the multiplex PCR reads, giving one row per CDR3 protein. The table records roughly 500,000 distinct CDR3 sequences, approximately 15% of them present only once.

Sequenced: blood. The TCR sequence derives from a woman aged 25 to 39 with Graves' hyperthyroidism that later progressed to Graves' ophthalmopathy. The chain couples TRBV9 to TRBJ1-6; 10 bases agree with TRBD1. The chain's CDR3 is CASTSGQGHSPLHF. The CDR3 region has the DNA TGTGCCAGCACATCGGGACAGGGGCACTCACCCCTCCACTTT.